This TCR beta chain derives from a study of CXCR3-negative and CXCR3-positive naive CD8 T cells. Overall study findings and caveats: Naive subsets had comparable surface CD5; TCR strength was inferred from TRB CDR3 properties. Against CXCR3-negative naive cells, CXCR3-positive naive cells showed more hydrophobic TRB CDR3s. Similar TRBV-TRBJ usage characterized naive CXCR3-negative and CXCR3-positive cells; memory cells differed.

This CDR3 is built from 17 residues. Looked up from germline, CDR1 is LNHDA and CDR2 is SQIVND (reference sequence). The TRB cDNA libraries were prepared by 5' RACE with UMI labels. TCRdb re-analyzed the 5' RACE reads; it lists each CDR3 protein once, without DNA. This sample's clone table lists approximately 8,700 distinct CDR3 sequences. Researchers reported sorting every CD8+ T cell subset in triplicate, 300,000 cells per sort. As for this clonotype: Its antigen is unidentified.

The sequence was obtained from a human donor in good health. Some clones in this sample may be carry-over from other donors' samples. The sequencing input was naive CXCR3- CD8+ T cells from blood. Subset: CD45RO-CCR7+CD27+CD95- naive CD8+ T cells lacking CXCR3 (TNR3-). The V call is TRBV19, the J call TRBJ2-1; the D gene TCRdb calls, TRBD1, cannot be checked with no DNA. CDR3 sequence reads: CASSIKGGRSSYNEQFF.